The clone carrying this T cell receptor beta chain was recorded a few times. Its antigen is not known. The CDR3 extends over 16 amino acids. CDR1 is LGHNA and CDR2 is YSLEER in the germline V gene. The V gene lost 1 base and the J gene lost 3 bases, with 14 bases spanning the gap. The sample comes from a study of cytomegalovirus exposure and HLA in healthy donors. With 60 Vbeta and 13 Jbeta primers, the PCR was carried out. The repertoire was sequenced with immunoSEQ multiplex PCR; TCRdb's copy has only in-frame clones and lacks some. The sample holds under 150,000 clones; over 60% are singletons and the top ten take under 1.5%. Study findings and constraints: Trimming of TCR beta V- and J-genes showed a link, identified in a later analysis, to a missense DCLRE1C variant.

The sequenced sample was PBMCs. This chain connects TRBV4-3 to TRBJ2-3; D may be TRBD2 (5 bases). The source of this sequence is a male donor in good health and CMV-seropositive. CDR3 sequence: CASSQAVPGSTDTQYF. CDR3 bases: TGCGCCAGCAGCCAAGCTGTGCCGGGATCTACAGATACGCAGTATTTT.